The 14 T cell receptor beta chains presented below share a single source sample, sequenced in a study of blood T cell repertoires in COVID-19 (dated by TCRdb to 2018 to 2021). Library preparation employed the immunoSEQ multiplex PCR assay. TCRdb took over this immuneACCESS table, retaining in-frame rearrangements with V and J assigned. Such tables are incomplete; in checked studies, under half of the missing clones stem from an unresolved V gene, and the remainder is unexplained. The sample records around 220,000 clones, around 75% of which are singletons. The top ten constitute approximately 5% of the sample. Sequencing used peripheral blood. These receptors were obtained from a human donor in a cohort sampled during active COVID-19.

With regard to this clone: Other nucleotide sequences from this sample produce the same CDR3. The genes are TRBV7-2 and TRBJ2-7, with 7 nucleotides matching TRBD1. The CDR3 covers 14 residues. In germline, CDR1 is SGHTA, CDR2 FQGNSA. Trimming took 3 bases from V and 2 from J; bases not matched to a gene: 4. Written as DNA, the CDR3 is TGTGCCAGCAGCTTGGGAACAGGGGCCTACGAGCAGTACTTC. This sequence encodes CASSLGTGAYEQYF.

V and J are TRBV18 and TRBJ1-1; D is unclear. Looked up from germline, CDR1 is KGHSH and CDR2 is LQKENI. The CDR3 totals 13 residues. Trimming took 3 bases from V and 0 from J, leaving 5 bases between them. The CDR3 DNA reads as TGTGCCAGCTCACCTCAGGTGAACACTGAAGCTTTCTTT. Translating gives CASSPQVNTEAFF.

This sequence joins TRBV14 and TRBJ1-6; tentatively, D is TRBD1 (6 bases). Between the trimmed V and J ends, which lost 0 bases and 7 bases, there was a span of 10 bases. Germline loops: CDR1 SGHDN, CDR2 FVKESK. The CDR3 loop spans 15 amino acids. The CDR3 DNA reads TGTGCCAGCAGCCAAGAGTGGGGGCGGAATTCACCCCTCCACTTT. Its translation: CASSQEWGRNSPLHF.

This chain joins TRBV9 and TRBJ2-1; 9 bases are a match to TRBD1. The J segment lost 7 bases and the V segment lost 4 bases, leaving 6 bases of the junction unmatched. This CDR3 spans 14 amino acids. Germline values: CDR1 SGDLS, CDR2 YYNGEE. For the CDR3, the DNA is TGTGCCAGCAGCCCCCGGACAGGGGAGAATGAGCAGTTCTTC. Translating it yields CASSPRTGENEQFF. Full variable domain (missing parts from reference TRBV9 and TRBJ2-1): DSGVTQTPKHLITATGQRVTLRCSPRSGDLSVYWYQQSLDQGLQFLIQYYNGEERAKGNILERFSAQQFPDLHSELNLSSLELGDSALYFCASSPRTGENEQFFGPGTRLTVL.

The rearrangement links TRBV6-5 to TRBJ1-2; TRBD1 matches at 10 bases. The CDR3 contains 14 residues. Losses at the gene ends were 5 bases for V and 3 bases for J; bases not matched to a gene: 3. Germline CDR1 and CDR2: MNHEY and SVGAGI. CDR3 in DNA: TGTGCCAGCAGTCCGGGACAGGGGTACTATGGCTACACCTTC. Translating gives CASSPGQGYYGYTF.

This clone was seen a few times. The chain is built from TRBV7-9 and TRBJ1-1; no firm D call. V was trimmed by 1 base and J by 6 bases, leaving 15 bases between them. Germline values: CDR1 SEHNR, CDR2 FQNEAQ (reference sequence). This CDR3 has 15 amino acids. CDR3 nucleotide sequence: TGTGCCAGCAGCTTAGGCCCCACGGGGAAGCCTGAAGCTTTCTTT. It is translated as CASSLGPTGKPEAFF.

The chain carries TRBV27 and TRBJ1-4; 9 nucleotides agree with TRBD1. The germline V gene encodes CDR1 MNHEY and CDR2 SMNVEV (reference sequence). The CDR3 length is 15 residues. Trimming removed 7 bases from V and 8 bases from J; junction bases left unmatched: 11. CDR3 sequence: CASTQSGTGREKLFF. CDR3 DNA: TGTGCCAGCACCCAATCCGGGACAGGGAGAGAAAAACTGTTTTTT. Full variable domain (rest looked up from reference TRBV27 and TRBJ1-4): EAQVTQNPRYLITVTGKKLTVTCSQNMNHEYMSWYRQDPGLGLRQIYYSMNVEVTDKGDVPEGYKVSRKEKRNFPLILESPSPNQTSLYFCASTQSGTGREKLFFGSGTQLSVL.

A single count supports this clone. The J gene is TRBJ2-1, the V gene TRBV7-9, with TRBD1 matching 12 bases. The CDR3 length is 15 residues. With V trimmed by 4 bases and J by 8 bases, 6 bases remained unmatched. Looked up from germline, CDR1 is SEHNR and CDR2 is FQNEAQ (reference sequence). In DNA form, the CDR3 reads TGTGCCAGCAGCTCCTGGGACAGGGGGCCGGATGAGCAGTTCTTC. Translated, it gives CASSSWDRGPDEQFF.

This rearrangement joins TRBV9 to TRBJ1-4; no definite D call. The CDR3 has 16 amino acids. The V and J ends lost 0 bases and 3 bases respectively, with 12 bases between them. Germline CDR1 SGDLS, CDR2 YYNGEE. Written as DNA, the CDR3 is TGTGCCAGCAGCGTAGGAGCATCGAATTCTAATGAAAAACTGTTTTTT. Translation: CASSVGASNSNEKLFF.

This clone was seen only a few times. The chain joins TRBV29-1 to TRBJ2-7; 10 nucleotides agree with TRBD1. Germline CDR1 SQVTM, CDR2 ANQGSEA. The length of the CDR3 is 14 residues. Trimming cost V 4 bases and J 4 bases; bases outside gene matches: 7. The CDR3 reads CSVVQRQGAYEQYF. The CDR3 coding sequence is TGCAGCGTTGTCCAAAGACAGGGGGCTTACGAGCAGTACTTC.

The V gene is TRBV6-5, the J gene TRBJ2-7; TRBD1 matches at 9 bases. J lost 4 bases, V lost 6 bases, and 7 bases had no gene match. Germline assignment: CDR1 MNHEY and CDR2 SVGAGI. The CDR3 is 14 residues long. The CDR3 region is CASSQDRGVYEQYF. CDR3 nucleotides: TGTGCCAGCAGCCAGGACAGGGGAGTGTACGAGCAGTACTTC.

The gene calls are TRBV13 and TRBJ2-7, with 12 nucleotides matching TRBD2. Germline values: CDR1 PRHDT, CDR2 FYEKMQ (reference sequence). V gave up 0 bases and J gave up 3 bases; unmatched junction bases: 12. This CDR3 spans 19 amino acids. The CDR3: CASSLGGGGRLAGVYEQYF. CDR3 in DNA: TGTGCCAGCAGCTTAGGAGGAGGAGGTAGACTAGCGGGAGTCTACGAGCAGTACTTC.

The chain recombines TRBV5-1 with TRBJ2-1, with 9 bases identical to TRBD2. This CDR3 is built from 15 residues. Germline V gene data show CDR1 as SGHRS and CDR2 as YFSETQ. J was trimmed by 4 bases and V by 0 bases; bases with no gene match: 2. CDR3 nucleotide sequence: TGCGCCAGCAGCTTGGGGCTAGCGGGATACAATGAGCAGTTCTTC. This codes for CASSLGLAGYNEQFF. The full variable domain, in which reference TRBV5-1 and TRBJ2-1 provide the parts outside the CDR3, is KAGVTQTPRYLIKTRGQQVTLSCSPISGHRSVSWYQQTPGQGLQFLFEYFSETQRNKGNFPGRFSGRQFSNSRSEMNVSTLELGDSALYLCASSLGLAGYNEQFFGPGTRLTVL.

The V and J genes are TRBV12-3 or TRBV12-4 and TRBJ1-2, with D uncertain. The CDR3 covers 12 residues. V was cut by 4 bases and J by 4 bases, with 7 bases left in between. In DNA, the CDR3 is TGTGCCAGCAGTTACAATTTCTATGGCTACACCTTC. Translated, it gives CASSYNFYGYTF.